This TCR beta chain was captured by sequencing in a study of blood T cell repertoires in COVID-19. Germline V gene data show CDR1 as ENHRY and CDR2 as SYGVKD. The V and J ends lost 7 bases and 2 bases, in that order; junction bases with no gene match: 4. CDR3 length: 14 amino acids. This clone came up once. Assay: immunoSEQ multiplex PCR; the TCRdb copy retains only in-frame clones and omits some. The table records about 380,000 clones, around 84% of them present only once. The TCR was taken from a woman between 18 and 30 years old with acute or convalescent COVID-19. The gene calls are TRBV10-3 and TRBJ1-2; 10 bases are a match to TRBD1. Sequenced: peripheral blood. CDR3 sequence reads: CAITRTGGNYGYTF. CDR3 DNA sequence: TGTGCCATCACTAGGACAGGGGGAAACTATGGCTACACCTTC.